This is a list of T cell receptor beta chains from one sample in a study of blood T cells in healthy people across ages. Each CDR3 protein is one row after TCRdb ran MiXCR on the 5' RACE reads. The data hold about 1,500,000 distinct CDR3 sequences, with approximately 40% observed a single time. Sequences were obtained from blood. These receptor sequences come from a young woman in good health. Both conserved end residues are part of each CDR3. The order of the fields is CDR3 protein, CDR3 DNA, clone size, V gene, J gene, D gene. The D gene is left open where the match is weak. Clone size is given for some rows only: seen once, a few or many times, or a class if the clone is expanded.

cdr3_aa: CASSQSSREQYF; cdr3_nt: TGTGCCAGCAGCCAATCTTCGAGAGAGCAGTACTTC; clone_size: -; v_call: TRBV3-1; j_call: TRBJ2-5; d_call: -
cdr3_aa: CASSAGTSGSLETQYF; cdr3_nt: TGCGCCAGCAGCGCCGGGACTAGCGGGAGCCTGGAGACCCAGTACTTC; clone_size: -; v_call: TRBV5-1; j_call: TRBJ2-5; d_call: TRBD2
cdr3_aa: CASNTLGVIAGGPNNEQFF; cdr3_nt: TGTGCCAGCAACACTTTGGGGGTAATAGCGGGAGGCCCTAACAATGAGCAGTTCTTC; clone_size: -; v_call: TRBV27; j_call: TRBJ2-1; d_call: TRBD2
cdr3_aa: CASSPTSVQPQHF; cdr3_nt: TGTGCCAGCAGCCCGACGAGTGTGCAGCCCCAGCATTTT; clone_size: few; v_call: TRBV7-2; j_call: TRBJ1-5; d_call: -
cdr3_aa: CASSGGEGTNEQYF; cdr3_nt: TGTGCCAGCAGTGGTGGTGAAGGGACCAACGAGCAGTACTTC; clone_size: few; v_call: TRBV2; j_call: TRBJ2-7; d_call: -
cdr3_aa: CASSFSGTQGSGKLFF; cdr3_nt: TGTGCCAGCAGTTTCTCCGGGACACAGGGGTCGGGAAAACTGTTTTTT; clone_size: -; v_call: TRBV12-3/TRBV12-4; j_call: TRBJ1-4; d_call: TRBD1
cdr3_aa: CASSLVPAEYYGYTF; cdr3_nt: TGTGCCAGCAGCTTAGTCCCGGCAGAATACTATGGCTACACCTTC; clone_size: -; v_call: TRBV7-9; j_call: TRBJ1-2; d_call: -
cdr3_aa: CASSYTQHLQGTGERYF; cdr3_nt: TGTGCCAGCAGTTACACCCAACACCTACAGGGGACGGGGGAGCGGTACTTC; clone_size: -; v_call: TRBV6-5; j_call: TRBJ2-5; d_call: -
cdr3_aa: CASSLKRQGREVDTQYF; cdr3_nt: TGTGCCAGCAGTTTGAAACGACAGGGGCGTGAGGTGGATACGCAGTATTTT; clone_size: few; v_call: TRBV27; j_call: TRBJ2-3; d_call: TRBD1
cdr3_aa: CASSATGTADTEAFF; cdr3_nt: TGTGCCAGCAGCGCCACAGGGACAGCGGACACTGAAGCTTTCTTT; clone_size: -; v_call: TRBV9; j_call: TRBJ1-1; d_call: TRBD1
cdr3_aa: CASSLTGTPGHEQYF; cdr3_nt: TGTGCCAGCAGTTTAACCGGGACCCCTGGGCACGAGCAGTACTTC; clone_size: -; v_call: TRBV12-3/TRBV12-4; j_call: TRBJ2-7; d_call: -
cdr3_aa: CASSPPHGRSYEQYF; cdr3_nt: TGTGCCAGCAGCCCCCCCCACGGACGATCCTACGAGCAGTACTTC; clone_size: -; v_call: TRBV5-4; j_call: TRBJ2-7; d_call: -
cdr3_aa: CASSVSGSGNDYNEQFF; cdr3_nt: TGTGCCAGCAGTGTCTCTGGTAGCGGAAACGACTACAATGAGCAGTTCTTC; clone_size: once; v_call: TRBV2; j_call: TRBJ2-1; d_call: -
cdr3_aa: CAWSVAGYEQFF; cdr3_nt: TGTGCCTGGAGTGTAGCAGGCTACGAGCAGTTCTTC; clone_size: -; v_call: TRBV30; j_call: TRBJ2-1; d_call: -
cdr3_aa: CASSLWGPAKNIQYF; cdr3_nt: TGTGCCAGCAGCTTGTGGGGTCCGGCCAAAAACATTCAGTACTTC; clone_size: few; v_call: TRBV5-6; j_call: TRBJ2-4; d_call: -
cdr3_aa: CSARLMSGYSTDMQYF; cdr3_nt: TGCAGTGCGCGGTTGATGTCAGGTTATAGCACAGATATGCAGTATTTT; clone_size: -; v_call: TRBV20-1; j_call: TRBJ2-3; d_call: -
cdr3_aa: CSAAGPKLGDTQYF; cdr3_nt: TGCAGTGCGGCGGGTCCAAAGCTTGGAGATACGCAGTATTTT; clone_size: -; v_call: TRBV20-1; j_call: TRBJ2-3; d_call: -
cdr3_aa: CASSTRTSGNNEQFF; cdr3_nt: TGTGCCAGTAGTACTAGGACTAGCGGAAACAATGAGCAGTTCTTC; clone_size: -; v_call: TRBV19; j_call: TRBJ2-1; d_call: TRBD2
cdr3_aa: CASSEEDRELEETQYF; cdr3_nt: TGTGCCAGCAGTGAAGAGGACAGGGAGCTAGAAGAGACCCAGTACTTC; clone_size: -; v_call: TRBV6-1; j_call: TRBJ2-5; d_call: TRBD1
cdr3_aa: CASSINDRELFF; cdr3_nt: TGTGCCAGCAGCATTAATGACAGGGAGCTGTTTTTT; clone_size: -; v_call: TRBV21-1; j_call: TRBJ2-2; d_call: -
cdr3_aa: CASSVTGGLTNTEAFF; cdr3_nt: TGTGCCAGCAGCGTGACAGGGGGCCTGACGAACACTGAAGCTTTCTTT; clone_size: -; v_call: TRBV9; j_call: TRBJ1-1; d_call: TRBD1
cdr3_aa: CASSESGQGLNYGYTF; cdr3_nt: TGTGCCAGCAGCGAGTCGGGACAGGGGCTAAACTATGGCTACACCTTC; clone_size: -; v_call: TRBV25-1; j_call: TRBJ1-2; d_call: TRBD1
cdr3_aa: CSTGDTEAFF; cdr3_nt: TGCAGTACGGGGGACACTGAAGCTTTCTTT; clone_size: -; v_call: TRBV20-1; j_call: TRBJ1-1; d_call: -
cdr3_aa: CASSALEDTQYF; cdr3_nt: TGCGCCAGCAGCGCCCTAGAAGATACGCAGTATTTT; clone_size: few; v_call: TRBV5-1; j_call: TRBJ2-3; d_call: -
cdr3_aa: CASSLDLAGAVRTDTQYF; cdr3_nt: TGTGCCAGCAGCTTAGATCTAGCGGGAGCGGTAAGGACAGATACGCAGTATTTT; clone_size: few; v_call: TRBV7-2; j_call: TRBJ2-3; d_call: TRBD2
cdr3_aa: CAIKTPTSSYNEQFF; cdr3_nt: TGTGCCATCAAGACACCCACAAGCTCCTACAATGAGCAGTTCTTC; clone_size: -; v_call: TRBV10-3; j_call: TRBJ2-1; d_call: -
cdr3_aa: CASSPPGQGAGGANVLTF; cdr3_nt: TGTGCCAGCTCACCACCGGGACAGGGAGCTGGTGGGGCCAACGTCCTGACTTTC; clone_size: -; v_call: TRBV18; j_call: TRBJ2-6; d_call: TRBD1
cdr3_aa: CASSPPVGTSGRSGTDTQYF; cdr3_nt: TGTGCCAGCTCACCACCTGTAGGGACTAGCGGGAGGAGCGGCACAGATACGCAGTATTTT; clone_size: -; v_call: TRBV18; j_call: TRBJ2-3; d_call: TRBD2
cdr3_aa: CASSQHLEAFF; cdr3_nt: TGTGCCAGCAGTCAACACCTTGAAGCTTTCTTT; clone_size: few; v_call: TRBV7-9; j_call: TRBJ1-1; d_call: -
cdr3_aa: CASSPLRTASSILAKNIQYF; cdr3_nt: TGTGCCAGCAGTCCCCTTCGGACAGCCTCCTCAATTCTAGCCAAAAACATTCAGTACTTC; clone_size: -; v_call: TRBV6-1; j_call: TRBJ2-4; d_call: -
cdr3_aa: CSASIGGLSNIQYF; cdr3_nt: TGCAGTGCCTCGATAGGGGGACTGAGTAACATTCAGTACTTC; clone_size: few; v_call: TRBV20-1; j_call: TRBJ2-4; d_call: -
cdr3_aa: CASSPLGTVYGYTF; cdr3_nt: TGTGCCAGCAGCCCCCTCGGGACAGTTTATGGCTACACCTTC; clone_size: -; v_call: TRBV14; j_call: TRBJ1-2; d_call: TRBD1
cdr3_aa: CSVDGELSYNEQFF; cdr3_nt: TGCAGCGTTGATGGCGAGCTCTCCTACAATGAGCAGTTCTTC; clone_size: -; v_call: TRBV29-1; j_call: TRBJ2-1; d_call: -
cdr3_aa: CASSLEGTGRGYGYTF; cdr3_nt: TGCGCCAGCAGCTTGGAAGGGACGGGGCGAGGCTATGGCTACACCTTC; clone_size: few; v_call: TRBV5-1; j_call: TRBJ1-2; d_call: -
cdr3_aa: CASSFNNLAVISTDTQYF; cdr3_nt: TGCGCCAGCAGCTTTAACAACTTAGCGGTGATAAGCACAGATACGCAGTATTTT; clone_size: -; v_call: TRBV5-1; j_call: TRBJ2-3; d_call: -
cdr3_aa: CASSRPGTATPYEQYF; cdr3_nt: TGTGCCAGCAGTCGACCAGGGACAGCAACCCCCTACGAGCAGTACTTC; clone_size: -; v_call: TRBV12-3/TRBV12-4; j_call: TRBJ2-7; d_call: TRBD1
cdr3_aa: CASSRWGGQETQYF; cdr3_nt: TGTGCCAGCAGCCGGTGGGGCGGGCAAGAGACCCAGTACTTC; clone_size: -; v_call: TRBV7-6; j_call: TRBJ2-5; d_call: -
cdr3_aa: CASSSTGNTDTQYF; cdr3_nt: TGCGCCAGCAGTTCAACCGGGAACACAGATACGCAGTATTTT; clone_size: few; v_call: TRBV5-1; j_call: TRBJ2-3; d_call: -
cdr3_aa: CASSLSEFYEQYF; cdr3_nt: TGTGCCAGCAGTTTATCCGAATTCTACGAGCAGTACTTC; clone_size: few; v_call: TRBV12-3/TRBV12-4; j_call: TRBJ2-7; d_call: -
cdr3_aa: CASSYPYRVEQFF; cdr3_nt: TGTGCCAGCAGTTACCCCTACAGGGTTGAGCAGTTCTTC; clone_size: few; v_call: TRBV6-2/TRBV6-3; j_call: TRBJ2-1; d_call: -
cdr3_aa: CARPAGDGHYEQYF; cdr3_nt: TGTGCCAGACCGGCAGGGGACGGGCATTACGAGCAGTACTTC; clone_size: few; v_call: TRBV25-1; j_call: TRBJ2-7; d_call: -
cdr3_aa: CASSTGAGNGANVLTF; cdr3_nt: TGCGCCAGCAGCACCGGTGCGGGCAATGGGGCCAACGTCCTGACTTTC; clone_size: -; v_call: TRBV5-1; j_call: TRBJ2-6; d_call: -
cdr3_aa: CASSYGLDPNYEQYF; cdr3_nt: TGCGCCAGCAGCTACGGACTAGACCCAAACTACGAGCAGTACTTC; clone_size: -; v_call: TRBV5-1; j_call: TRBJ2-7; d_call: TRBD2
cdr3_aa: CSAISGLAPSYEQYF; cdr3_nt: TGCAGTGCCATTTCGGGACTAGCGCCCTCCTACGAGCAGTACTTC; clone_size: -; v_call: TRBV20-1; j_call: TRBJ2-7; d_call: TRBD2
cdr3_aa: CASSIQGVQYF; cdr3_nt: TGCGCCAGCAGCATACAGGGAGTGCAGTACTTC; clone_size: -; v_call: TRBV5-1; j_call: TRBJ2-7; d_call: -